This entry lists 21 T cell receptor beta chains sequenced from one sample in a study of T cells in Graves' hyperthyroidism and ophthalmopathy. Researchers amplified the TCR beta CDR3 regions from RNA transcripts. HTBI primers drove first-round RT-PCR of the TCR CDR3. TCRdb processed the multiplex PCR reads anew with MiXCR; each CDR3 protein has one entry. Counted here are some 500,000 distinct CDR3 sequences, roughly 16% occurring once; the ten biggest clones make up approximately 32%. The sample was blood. These receptors came from a woman aged 25 to 39 with Graves' ophthalmopathy.

In this sample, this clonotype turned up many times. This rearrangement joins TRBV20-1 to TRBJ2-5, with a weak D call TRBD2 (6 bases). Trimming stripped 3 bases from V and 4 bases from J, with 15 bases between. Looked up from germline, CDR1 is DFQATT and CDR2 is SNEGSKA (reference sequence). The CDR3 extends over 14 amino acids. CDR3 loop: CSARALGTSETQYF. The CDR3 DNA sequence: TGCAGTGCTAGGGCCCTGGGGACTTCAGAGACCCAGTACTTC.

The chain has TRBV2 and TRBJ2-2, with 13 bases matching TRBD2. Germline V lookup: CDR1 SNHLY, CDR2 FYNNEI. This CDR3 comprises 15 residues. The trim removed 11 bases at V and 5 bases at J, leaving 8 bases unmatched. CDR3 DNA: TGTGCCGGAAGGACTAGCGGGAGACGGACCGGGGAGCTGTTTTTT. Amino acids: CAGRTSGRRTGELFF.

The chain uses TRBV5-5 and TRBJ1-1, with D uncertain. The germline V gene encodes CDR1 SGHKS and CDR2 YYEKEE (reference sequence). V shed 6 bases and J shed 0 bases, with 12 bases lying between them. The CDR3 spans 14 residues. CDR3 residues: CASNPGPMNTEAFF. The DNA for the CDR3 is TGTGCCAGCAATCCCGGTCCCATGAACACTGAAGCTTTCTTT.

V is TRBV28 and J is TRBJ2-1, with D hard to call. This CDR3 has 14 residues. V lost 7 bases and J lost 7, with 17 bases in between. Germline V gene data show CDR1 as MDHEN and CDR2 as SYDVKM. CDR3 loop: CASTGFLRRNEQFF. The DNA of the CDR3 is TGTGCCAGCACTGGATTTCTCAGAAGGAATGAGCAGTTCTTC.

At least ten counts were recorded for this clonotype. DNA for the CDR3: TGCAGTGCTGTACCGGGACTAGCGGCTAACACCGGGGAGCTGTTTTTT. Protein product: CSAVPGLAANTGELFF. The V gene is TRBV20-1, the J gene TRBJ2-2; 11 bases align to TRBD2. The CDR3 length is 16 residues. Germline assignment: CDR1 DFQATT and CDR2 SNEGSKA (reference sequence). V lost 5 bases to trimming and J lost 2 bases; unmatched junction nucleotides: 7.

This clonotype appeared a few times. V is TRBV28 and J is TRBJ1-5; a possible D gene is TRBD1 (6 bases). Deletions cut 0 bases from V and 4 bases from J, with 19 bases between. The germline gives CDR1 MDHEN, CDR2 SYDVKM. This CDR3 has 18 amino acids. This CDR3 is CASSLWGGRGEQNQPQHF. Here the CDR3 DNA reads TGTGCCAGCAGTTTATGGGGGGGGCGGGGGGAACAGAATCAGCCCCAGCATTTT.

CDR3 bases: TGCAGTGCCGTGTGGGGCATAATGAACACTGAAGCTTTCTTT. Amino acids: CSAVWGIMNTEAFF. The V call is TRBV20-1, the J call TRBJ1-1; tentative D call: TRBD1 (5 bases). Germline values: CDR1 DFQATT, CDR2 SNEGSKA (reference sequence). This CDR3 spans 14 amino acids. V shed 6 bases and J shed 0 bases, with 14 bases lying between them.

This clonotype turned up a few times. The chain recombines TRBV25-1 with TRBJ1-4; no clear D gene. Germline V gene lookup returns CDR1 MGHDK and CDR2 SYGVNS. Trimming pared 1 base from V and 6 bases from J, leaving 24 bases between. The CDR3 extends over 19 amino acids. The CDR3 region is CASSESMPGVSSTDEKLFF. The CDR3 nucleotides read TGTGCCAGCAGTGAATCAATGCCCGGGGTTTCGAGCACGGATGAAAAACTGTTTTTT.

A remark on this clonotype: A much bigger clone sits one base away, suggesting this may be a read error. The V call is TRBV12-3 or TRBV12-4, the J call TRBJ2-7; D perhaps matches TRBD2 (6 bases). The CDR3 consists of 13 residues. Trimming stripped 5 bases from V and 3 bases from J, with 11 bases between. The CDR3 DNA reads TGTGCCAGCAGTGGGCCGGGACTCTACGAGCAGTACTTC. This encodes CASSGPGLYEQYF.

This clonotype was counted many times. This sequence joins TRBV11-2 and TRBJ1-1; D gene ambiguous. The CDR3 sequence is 13 residues long. The V end was cut by 5 bases, the J end by 5 bases, with 12 bases between. Germline V gives CDR1 SGHAT, CDR2 FQNNGV. The CDR3 nucleotides are TGTGCCAGCAGCCCAGCTCCGGGGACTGAAGCTTTCTTT. Translation: CASSPAPGTEAFF.

Regarding this clonotype: With a much larger clone just one base away, this may be a read error. This chain uses TRBV2 with TRBJ2-1, with D possibly being TRBD2 (5 bases). V lost 6 bases, J lost 2 bases, and 11 bases lay in between. Germline V gene data show CDR1 as SNHLY and CDR2 as FYNNEI. This CDR3 contains 14 residues. CDR3 sequence reads: CASRPGGAYNEQFF. The DNA for the CDR3 is TGTGCCAGCAGGCCAGGAGGAGCCTACAATGAGCAGTTCTTC.

V and J are TRBV20-1 and TRBJ2-7; 8 nucleotides align to TRBD1. In germline, CDR1 is DFQATT, CDR2 SNEGSKA (reference sequence). The CDR3 loop spans 16 amino acids. V dropped 3 bases and J dropped 7; count of bases not matched to a gene: 17. The CDR3 spells CSARGSRRQGRMEQYF. The CDR3 coding sequence is TGCAGTGCTAGGGGGTCGAGGAGACAGGGGAGAATGGAGCAGTACTTC.

This rearrangement joins TRBV12-3 or TRBV12-4 to TRBJ2-2; TRBD1 is a possible D gene (6 bases). The CDR3 spans 17 residues. V lost 7 bases and J lost 4, with 22 bases in between. The CDR3 DNA follows: TGTGCCAGCAACCAAGCGGTCAGGGGTACCCTCACCGGGGAGCTGTTTTTT. Protein: CASNQAVRGTLTGELFF.

Details on this clonotype: Since a much larger clone is just one base distant, this may be a read error. The gene calls are TRBV4-3 and TRBJ1-4, with 9 bases lining up with TRBD1. Germline loops: CDR1 LGHNA, CDR2 YSLEER. The CDR3 covers 15 residues. CDR3 DNA sequence: TGCGCCTGCAGCGGCCAGGGACAGGGCGGTGAAAAACTGTTTTTT. Its protein is CACSGQGQGGEKLFF.

This clonotype was observed a handful of times. The chain links TRBV29-1 to TRBJ1-1; tentative D call: TRBD1 (5 bases). Trimming shortened V by 3 bases and J by 4 bases, and 12 bases separated the two germline ends. Germline assignment: CDR1 SQVTM and CDR2 ANQGSEA. The CDR3 has 13 amino acids. CDR3 protein: CSVEGDTSTEAFF. For the CDR3, the DNA is TGCAGCGTTGAGGGGGATACTAGCACTGAAGCTTTCTTT.

The chain carries TRBV19 and TRBJ2-3; 7 bases agree with TRBD1. The CDR3 has 15 amino acids. The V and J ends lost 7 bases and 0 bases, in that order; junction bases with no gene match: 7. Germline V gene lookup returns CDR1 LNHDA and CDR2 SQIVND (reference sequence). The CDR3 region has the DNA TGTGCCAGTACCCCCACAGGGGCCAGCACAGATACGCAGTATTTT. This gives the protein CASTPTGASTDTQYF.

This clonotype was observed many times. The chain combines TRBV28 with TRBJ1-1; D is undetermined. The CDR3 is 12 residues long. V lost 3 bases and J lost 9, with 11 bases in between. Germline values: CDR1 MDHEN, CDR2 SYDVKM. Here the CDR3 DNA reads TGTGCCAGCAGTTTCAGTCGGGATAAAGCTTTCTTT. Its translation: CASSFSRDKAFF.

This clonotype was seen a few times. The chain employs TRBV6-2 or TRBV6-3 and TRBJ2-3; a possible D gene is TRBD2 (5 bases). The CDR3 has 12 amino acids. Germline V gene data show CDR1 as MNHEY and CDR2 as SVGEGT. The ends were cut back, 8 bases at V and 4 bases at J, with 10 bases in the middle. In nucleotides, the CDR3 is TGTGCCAGCGGAGGATTCGCAGATACGCAGTATTTT. It translates to CASGGFADTQYF.

This clonotype has at least ten counts. The genes are TRBV30 and TRBJ1-6; weak D call: TRBD1 (5 bases). Germline values: CDR1 GTSNPN, CDR2 SVGIG (reference sequence). The CDR3 runs 12 residues. V was pared by 2 bases and J by 12 bases, with 11 bases between. In DNA, the CDR3 is TGTGCCTGGAGTTCCGGGGGGGAACCCCTCCACTTT. It is translated as CAWSSGGEPLHF.

The rearrangement uses TRBV30 and TRBJ2-7; weak D call: TRBD1 (7 bases). V lost 2 bases to trimming and J lost 0 bases, with 11 bases between them. The germline CDR1 and CDR2 sequences are GTSNPN and SVGIG (reference sequence). This CDR3 region has 14 residues. CDR3 sequence (DNA): TGTGCCTGGAGTTCCAGGGGGGCCTCCTACGAGCAGTACTTC. The encoded protein is CAWSSRGASYEQYF.

In this sample, this clonotype turned up many times. The chain couples TRBV28 to TRBJ1-4; no clear D gene. The length of the CDR3 is 15 residues. Germline loops: CDR1 MDHEN, CDR2 SYDVKM. V was cut by 6 bases and J by 8 bases, with 19 bases left in between. The CDR3 reads CASSQGDAAGEKLFF. For the CDR3, the DNA is TGTGCCAGCAGCCAAGGAGACGCCGCGGGAGAAAAACTGTTTTTT.